The 24 T cell receptor beta chains below come from one sample, sequenced in a study of blood T cells in healthy people across ages. For the second PCR, which ran for roughly 7 to 11 cycles, a sample-barcoded 5' primer and a J-beta primer mix were used. TCRdb ran MiXCR on the 5' RACE reads and lists one entry per CDR3 protein. The table records 600,000 or so distinct CDR3 sequences, about 21% of them present only once. Source material: blood. The receptors were gathered from a man between 65 and 85 years old in good health.

This clonotype was counted between two and nine times. The CDR3 is CASSLQPAGEQYF. CDR3 sequence (DNA): TGTGCCAGCAGCTTACAACCAGCCGGAGAGCAGTACTTC. V and J are TRBV7-3 and TRBJ2-5, with D unresolved. The CDR3 covers 13 residues. V shed 2 bases and J shed 11 bases, with 15 bases lying between them. CDR1 and CDR2 from the germline V gene are SGHTA and FQGTGA.

This clonotype was detected a few times. The rearrangement uses TRBV6-5 and TRBJ1-1; TRBD1 aligns across 10 bases. The CDR3 has 15 amino acids. Germline assignment: CDR1 MNHEY and CDR2 SVGAGI. The V gene end was trimmed by 6 bases and the J gene end by 2 bases; junction bases not matched to a gene: 6. CDR3 sequence reads: CASSPGTGANTEAFF. The DNA for the CDR3 is TGTGCCAGCAGCCCCGGGACAGGGGCAAACACTGAAGCTTTCTTT.

This chain uses TRBV12-3 or TRBV12-4 with TRBJ1-1, with D possibly being TRBD1 (5 bases). CDR3 size: 12 residues. Trimming left V 2 bases short and J 8 bases short, with 9 bases between. CDR3 protein: CASSLSSGEAFF. The CDR3 nucleotides read TGTGCCAGCAGTTTATCGTCAGGGGAAGCTTTCTTT.

This clonotype turned up a few times. This CDR3 reads CASSSPGGDYEQYF. CDR3 DNA: TGTGCCAGCAGTTCGCCAGGGGGAGACTACGAGCAGTACTTC. The chain carries TRBV28 and TRBJ2-7; 7 bases match TRBD1. With V trimmed by 4 bases and J by 3 bases, 6 bases remained unmatched. There are 14 residues in the CDR3. Per the germline V gene, CDR1 is MDHEN and CDR2 is SYDVKM.

This clonotype was seen at least ten times. The chain uses TRBV12-3 or TRBV12-4 and TRBJ2-5, with TRBD2 matching over 13 bases. This CDR3 is built from 14 residues. V shed 3 bases and J 14 bases; nucleotides not matched to a gene: 9. The CDR3 here is CASSFGTSGNRVYF. CDR3 sequence (DNA): TGTGCCAGCAGTTTTGGGACTAGCGGGAATAGAGTCTACTTC.

This clonotype has more than one count but fewer than ten. The genes are TRBV10-2 and TRBJ2-1; D is uncertain. The V gene's germline CDR1 is WSHSY and CDR2 SAAADI. V lost 6 bases and J lost 6, with 9 bases in between. The CDR3 extends over 12 amino acids. This chain's CDR3 is CASSQIVNEQFF. The CDR3, as DNA: TGCGCCAGCAGCCAAATAGTCAATGAGCAGTTCTTC.

The gene calls are TRBV18 and TRBJ1-1; the match to TRBD1 covers 9 bases. The ends lost 2 bases at V and 4 bases at J; junction bases unmatched: 8. This CDR3 is built from 16 residues. CDR1 KGHSH and CDR2 LQKENI come from the germline V gene. The CDR3 loop is CASSPILTGGSTEAFF. In nucleotides, the CDR3 is TGTGCCAGCTCACCAATTCTGACAGGGGGTAGCACTGAAGCTTTCTTT.

The chain is built from TRBV28 and TRBJ2-7, with D maybe TRBD2 (5 bases). Deletions cut 5 bases from V and 9 bases from J, with 17 bases between. Germline V gene data show CDR1 as MDHEN and CDR2 as SYDVKM. CDR3 length equals 13 residues. In DNA, the CDR3 is TGTGCCAGCAGTCCACGCCCACGGGGTTGGCAGTACTTC. It yields the protein CASSPRPRGWQYF. Based on the CDR3 plus reference TRBV28 and TRBJ2-7, the full variable domain is DVKVTQSSRYLVKRTGEKVFLECVQDMDHENMFWYRQDPGLGLRLIYFSYDVKMKEKGDIPEGYSVSREKKERFSLILESASTNQTSMYLCASSPRPRGWQYFGPGTRLTVT.

This sequence joins TRBV29-1 and TRBJ1-2; TRBD1 matches at 10 bases. Germline CDR1 reads SQVTM; CDR2 reads ANQGSEA. CDR3 length: 16 amino acids. After removal of 4 bases from V and 5 bases from J, the junction contained 13 bases not matched to a gene. The CDR3 region is CSVARLLTGGRYGYTF. DNA for the CDR3: TGCAGCGTTGCTCGACTATTGACAGGGGGCCGGTATGGCTACACCTTC.

This clonotype was seen a few times. The chain carries TRBV6-2 or TRBV6-3 and TRBJ1-1, with no clear D. From germline, CDR1 is MNHEY and CDR2 SVGEGT. Trimming stripped 5 bases from V and 9 bases from J, with 13 bases between. This CDR3 is 12 amino acids long. For the CDR3, the DNA is TGTGCCAGCAGTCCTGGGTCGCCGCAAGCTTTCTTT. It encodes CASSPGSPQAFF.

The rearrangement links TRBV18 to TRBJ2-3; possible D gene TRBD2, 6 bases. The V end was cut by 2 bases, the J end by 3 bases, with 9 bases between. The CDR3 totals 14 residues. The V gene's germline CDR1 is KGHSH and CDR2 LQKENI. The CDR3 nucleotides read TGTGCCAGCTCACCAGCAGGGACTACAGATACGCAGTATTTT. Its translation is CASSPAGTTDTQYF.

Remarks on this clonotype: The junction shows a germline mismatch at one end, possibly a read error. The rearrangement joins TRBV10-3 to TRBJ2-1; a weak D match, TRBD1 (6 bases). This CDR3 spans 11 amino acids. Germline lookup yields CDR1 ENHRY and CDR2 SYGVKD. CDR3: CAISESTGPHF. The DNA for the CDR3 is TGTGCCATCAGTGAGTCGACAGGACCGCACTTC.

This clonotype was observed a handful of times. This chain connects TRBV7-9 to TRBJ2-1; TRBD2 matches 8 bases. V shed 5 bases, J shed 8 bases, and the junction held 14 bases outside the gene matches. The CDR3 is 16 residues long. The germline V gene has CDR1 SEHNR and CDR2 FQNEAQ (reference sequence). The CDR3 bases are TGTGCCAGCAGCCAAAGCCCACCGGGAGGGATCTATGAGCAGTTCTTC. Translating gives CASSQSPPGGIYEQFF.

This chain uses TRBV12-3 or TRBV12-4 with TRBJ1-5, with a tentative D call TRBD1 (6 bases). CDR3 size: 16 residues. Trimming took 5 bases from V and 2 from J, leaving 16 bases between them. CDR3 nucleotide sequence: TGTGCCAGCAGTCGGACAGCCAGGGAGCGCAATCAGCCCCAGCATTTT. Translation gives CASSRTARERNQPQHF.

This clonotype was detected a few times. The V and J genes are TRBV7-2 and TRBJ1-5, with D maybe TRBD1 (5 bases). Trimming stripped 5 bases from V and 0 bases from J, with 11 bases between. The CDR3 length is 15 residues. The germline gives CDR1 SGHTA, CDR2 FQGNSA. CDR3 sequence (DNA): TGTGCCAGCAGCCGAGCAGGGTATAGCAATCAGCCCCAGCATTTT. It yields the protein CASSRAGYSNQPQHF.

This clonotype was seen a handful of times. The gene calls are TRBV11-1 and TRBJ2-6, with D perhaps matching TRBD1 (6 bases). The germline V and J ends were trimmed by 5 bases and 4 bases, with 27 bases remaining between them. The CDR3 is made up of 20 amino acids. Germline V lookup: CDR1 SGHAT, CDR2 FQDESV (reference sequence). CDR3 DNA: TGTGCCAGCAGCAAACAGGGACAAAGGACCCCTGATGGGGGGGCCAACGTCCTGACTTTC. It yields the protein CASSKQGQRTPDGGANVLTF.

There are a few counts of this clonotype. The V call is TRBV28, the J call TRBJ2-3; the D is unclear. The length of the CDR3 is 12 residues. The V end lost 11 bases, the J end lost 0 bases, and 9 bases lay between the germline ends. Germline V gene lookup returns CDR1 MDHEN and CDR2 SYDVKM. The CDR3 region has the DNA TGTGCCCTAGGGCATAGCACAGATACGCAGTATTTT. Protein sequence: CALGHSTDTQYF.

CDR3 in amino acids: CAWSRGDYNEQFF. CDR3 DNA: TGTGCCTGGAGCCGAGGCGACTACAATGAGCAGTTCTTC. This sequence joins TRBV30 and TRBJ2-1, with D uncertain. The germline V gene encodes CDR1 GTSNPN and CDR2 SVGIG (reference sequence). Trimming left V 3 bases short and J 3 bases short, with 9 bases between. There are 13 residues in the CDR3. The whole variable domain, filled in from reference TRBV30 and TRBJ2-1, reads SQTIHQWPATLVQPVGSPLSLECTVEGTSNPNLYWYRQAAGRGLQLLFYSVGIGQISSEVPQNLSASRPQDRQFILSSKKLLLSDSGFYLCAWSRGDYNEQFFGPGTRLTVL.

The chain combines TRBV19 with TRBJ2-1; D is perhaps TRBD2 (5 bases). Per germline, CDR1 LNHDA and CDR2 SQIVND (reference sequence). V gave up 3 bases and J gave up 2 bases, with 11 bases separating them. The CDR3 extends over 15 amino acids. This CDR3 is CASSIGLAPYNEQFF. CDR3 bases: TGTGCCAGTAGTATTGGGTTAGCGCCCTACAATGAGCAGTTCTTC.

This clonotype appeared a few times. The V call is TRBV7-2, the J call TRBJ2-3, with 14 bases matching TRBD2. The ends lost 6 bases at V and 8 bases at J; junction bases unmatched: 7. Looked up from germline, CDR1 is SGHTA and CDR2 is FQGNSA. This CDR3 has 15 residues. The CDR3 reads CASSSGTSGSPTQYF. DNA for the CDR3: TGTGCCAGCAGTTCCGGGACTAGCGGGAGTCCTACGCAGTATTTT.

This clonotype was seen many times. This sequence joins TRBV7-9 and TRBJ2-7, with D possibly TRBD2 on 6 matching bases. Trimming removed 2 bases from V and 7 bases from J, with 15 bases in between. CDR3 length: 14 amino acids. Germline V lookup: CDR1 SEHNR, CDR2 FQNEAQ (reference sequence). CDR3 sequence: CASSLSGGLREQYF. Here the CDR3 DNA reads TGTGCCAGCAGCTTATCCGGCGGACTACGGGAGCAGTACTTC.

The chain links TRBV28 to TRBJ2-5, with TRBD1 matching 9 bases. CDR1 and CDR2 (germline): MDHEN, SYDVKM. V was clipped by 3 bases and J by 5 bases; unmatched bases: 7. CDR3 length: 15 amino acids. This chain's CDR3 is CASSFGTGRMETQYF. CDR3 DNA: TGTGCCAGCAGTTTCGGGACAGGGAGGATGGAGACCCAGTACTTC.

The chain carries TRBV12-3 or TRBV12-4 and TRBJ2-5; 12 nucleotides align to TRBD1. Matching the DNA end better, TRBJ2-1 makes the J call doubtful. The CDR3 totals 15 residues. The CDR3 reads CASRTGTGGRNEQFF. The CDR3 DNA reads as TGTGCCAGCAGGACCGGGACAGGGGGCCGAAATGAGCAGTTCTTC.

This chain uses TRBV20-1 with TRBJ1-1; D uncertain. The germline CDR1 and CDR2 sequences are DFQATT and SNEGSKA (reference sequence). The CDR3 has 10 amino acids. V lost 4 bases to trimming and J lost 4 bases, with 4 bases between them. The CDR3 protein is CSAKATEAFF. The CDR3 coding sequence is TGCAGTGCTAAGGCCACTGAAGCTTTCTTT.